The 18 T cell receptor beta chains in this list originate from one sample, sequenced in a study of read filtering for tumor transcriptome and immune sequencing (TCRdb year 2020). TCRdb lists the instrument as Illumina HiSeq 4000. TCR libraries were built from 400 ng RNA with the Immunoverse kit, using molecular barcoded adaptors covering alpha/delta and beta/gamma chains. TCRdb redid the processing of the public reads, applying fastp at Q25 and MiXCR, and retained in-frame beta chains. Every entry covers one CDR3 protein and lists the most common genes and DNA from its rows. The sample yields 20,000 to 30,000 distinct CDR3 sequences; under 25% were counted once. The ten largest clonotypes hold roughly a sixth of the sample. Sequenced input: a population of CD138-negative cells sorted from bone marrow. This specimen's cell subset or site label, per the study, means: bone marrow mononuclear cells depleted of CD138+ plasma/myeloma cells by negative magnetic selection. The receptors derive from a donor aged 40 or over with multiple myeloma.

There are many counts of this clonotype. The CDR3 DNA sequence: TGTGCCAGCACCAAGACTAGCGGGTCCTCCTACAATGAGCAGTTCTTC. Encoded protein: CASTKTSGSSYNEQFF. The rearrangement joins TRBV5-4 to TRBJ2-1; TRBD2 matches at 10 bases. J lost 0 bases, V lost 6 bases, and 6 bases had no gene match. Germline V gene lookup returns CDR1 SGHNT and CDR2 YYREEE (reference sequence). This CDR3 spans 16 amino acids.

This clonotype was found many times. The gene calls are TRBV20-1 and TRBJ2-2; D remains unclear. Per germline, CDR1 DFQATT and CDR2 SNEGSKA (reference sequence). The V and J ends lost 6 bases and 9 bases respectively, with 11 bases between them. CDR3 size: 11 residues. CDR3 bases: TGCAGTGCGTCGAACGTAAGGGAGCTGTTTTTT. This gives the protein CSASNVRELFF.

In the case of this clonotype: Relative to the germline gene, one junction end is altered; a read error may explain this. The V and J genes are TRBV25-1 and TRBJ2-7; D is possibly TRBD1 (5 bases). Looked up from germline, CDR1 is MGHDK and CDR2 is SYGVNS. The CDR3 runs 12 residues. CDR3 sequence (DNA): TGCGCCAGTCAGGGAAATCCCTACGGGCAGTACTTC. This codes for CASQGNPYGQYF.

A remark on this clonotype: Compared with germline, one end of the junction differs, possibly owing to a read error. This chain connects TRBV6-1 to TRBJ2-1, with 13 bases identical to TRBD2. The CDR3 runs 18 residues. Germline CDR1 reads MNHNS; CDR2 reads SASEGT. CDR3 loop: CASWGLAGPSSPYYEQFF. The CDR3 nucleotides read TGTGCCAGCTGGGGACTAGCGGGACCCTCCAGCCCCTACTATGAACAGTTCTTC.

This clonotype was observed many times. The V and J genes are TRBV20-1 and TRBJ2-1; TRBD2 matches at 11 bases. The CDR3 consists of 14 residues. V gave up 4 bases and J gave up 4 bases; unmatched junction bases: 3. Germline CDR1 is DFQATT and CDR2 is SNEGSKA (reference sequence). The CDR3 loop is CSAKGTSGYNEQFF. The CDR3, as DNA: TGCAGTGCTAAAGGGACTAGCGGATACAATGAGCAGTTCTTC.

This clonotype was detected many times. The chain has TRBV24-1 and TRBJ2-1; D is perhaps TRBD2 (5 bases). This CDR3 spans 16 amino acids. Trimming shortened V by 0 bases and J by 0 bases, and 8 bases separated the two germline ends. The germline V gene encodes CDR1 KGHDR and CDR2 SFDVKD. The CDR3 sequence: CATSDLLASSYNEQFF. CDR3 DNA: TGTGCCACCAGTGATTTGCTAGCCAGCTCCTACAATGAGCAGTTCTTC.

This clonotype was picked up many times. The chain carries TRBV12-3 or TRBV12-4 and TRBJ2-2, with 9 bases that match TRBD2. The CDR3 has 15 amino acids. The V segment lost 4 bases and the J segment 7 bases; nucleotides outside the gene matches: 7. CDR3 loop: CASSSHSGSGGELFF. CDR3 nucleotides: TGTGCCAGCAGTTCACATAGCGGGAGCGGCGGGGAGCTGTTTTTT.

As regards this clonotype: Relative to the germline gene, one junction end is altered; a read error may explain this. The CDR3 sequence: CSVEVAFKDIQYF. The DNA for the CDR3 is TGCAGCGTTGAAGTAGCTTTCAAAGACATTCAGTACTTC. The rearrangement links TRBV29-1 to TRBJ2-4, with unresolved D. Germline-derived CDR1 and CDR2 are SQVTM and ANQGSEA. The CDR3 runs 13 residues.

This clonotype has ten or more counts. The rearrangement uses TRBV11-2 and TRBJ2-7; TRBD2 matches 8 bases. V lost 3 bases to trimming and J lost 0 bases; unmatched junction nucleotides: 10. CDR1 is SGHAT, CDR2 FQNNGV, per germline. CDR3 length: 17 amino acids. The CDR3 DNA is TGTGCCAGCAGCTTGACTAGCGTTTACCCCAGCTCCTACGAGCAGTACTTC. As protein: CASSLTSVYPSSYEQYF.

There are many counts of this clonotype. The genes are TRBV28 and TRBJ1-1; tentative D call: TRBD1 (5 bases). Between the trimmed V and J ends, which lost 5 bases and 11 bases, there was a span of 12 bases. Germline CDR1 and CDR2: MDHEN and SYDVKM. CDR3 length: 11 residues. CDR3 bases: TGTGCCAGCAGTAATGCCAGGGCCGCTTTCTTT. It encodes CASSNARAAFF.

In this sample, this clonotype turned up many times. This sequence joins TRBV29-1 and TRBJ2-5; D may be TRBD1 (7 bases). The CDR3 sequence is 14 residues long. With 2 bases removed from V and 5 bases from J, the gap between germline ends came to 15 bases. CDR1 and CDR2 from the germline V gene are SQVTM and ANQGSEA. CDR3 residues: CSVEPSRGRETQYF. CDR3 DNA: TGCAGCGTTGAACCATCCAGGGGGAGGGAGACCCAGTACTTC.

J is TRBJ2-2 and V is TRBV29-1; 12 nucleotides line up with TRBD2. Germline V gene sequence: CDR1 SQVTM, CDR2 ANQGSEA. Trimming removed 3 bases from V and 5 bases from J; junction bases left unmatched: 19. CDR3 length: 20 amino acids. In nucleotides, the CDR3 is TGCAGCGTTGAGGGAGCACTCGGGACTAGCGGGCCCGGAGGGACCGGGGAGCTGTTTTTT. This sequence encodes CSVEGALGTSGPGGTGELFF.

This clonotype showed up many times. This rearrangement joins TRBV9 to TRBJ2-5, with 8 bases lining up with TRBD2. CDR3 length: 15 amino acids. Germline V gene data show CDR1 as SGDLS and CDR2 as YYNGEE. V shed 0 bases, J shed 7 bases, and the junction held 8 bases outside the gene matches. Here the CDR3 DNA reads TGTGCCAGCAGCGTAGACGGGAGGGCCCCTGGGACCCAGTACTTC. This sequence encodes CASSVDGRAPGTQYF.

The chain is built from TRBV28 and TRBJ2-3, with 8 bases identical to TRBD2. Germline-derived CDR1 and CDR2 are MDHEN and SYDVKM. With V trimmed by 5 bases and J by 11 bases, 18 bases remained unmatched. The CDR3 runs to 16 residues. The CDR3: CASSPLSGRGASGQYF. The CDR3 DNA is TGTGCCAGCAGTCCCCTCAGTGGGCGGGGGGCGAGTGGGCAGTATTTT.

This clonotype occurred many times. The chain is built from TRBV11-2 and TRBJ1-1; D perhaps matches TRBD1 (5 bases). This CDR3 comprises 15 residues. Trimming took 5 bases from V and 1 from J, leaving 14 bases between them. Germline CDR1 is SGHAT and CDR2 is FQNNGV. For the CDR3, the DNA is TGTGCCAGCAGCCCCGCCAACAGGAAGAACACTGAAGCTTTCTTT. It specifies CASSPANRKNTEAFF.

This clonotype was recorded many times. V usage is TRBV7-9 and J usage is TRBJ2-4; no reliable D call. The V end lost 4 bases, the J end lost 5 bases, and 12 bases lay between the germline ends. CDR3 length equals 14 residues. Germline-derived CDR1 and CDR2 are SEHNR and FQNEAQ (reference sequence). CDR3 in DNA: TGTGCCAGCAGCTCGCCGGTCTTGGAAAACATTCAGTACTTC. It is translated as CASSSPVLENIQYF.

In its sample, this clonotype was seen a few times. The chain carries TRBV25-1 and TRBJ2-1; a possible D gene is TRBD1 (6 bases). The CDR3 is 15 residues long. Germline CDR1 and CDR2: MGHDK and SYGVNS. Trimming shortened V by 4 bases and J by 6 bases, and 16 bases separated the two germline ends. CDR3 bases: TGTGCCAGCAGTGGTTTTGGGACACCCCTCAATGAGCAGTTCTTC. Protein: CASSGFGTPLNEQFF.

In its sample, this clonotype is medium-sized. CDR3 protein: CASSFGVSGVNEQFF. Here the CDR3 DNA reads TGTGCCAGCAGCTTCGGGGTGAGCGGAGTTAATGAGCAGTTCTTC. The rearrangement joins TRBV11-2 to TRBJ2-1; D possibly corresponds to TRBD2 (5 bases). Trimming removed 3 bases from V and 7 bases from J, with 16 bases in between. The CDR3 is 15 residues long. Germline-derived CDR1 and CDR2 are SGHAT and FQNNGV.